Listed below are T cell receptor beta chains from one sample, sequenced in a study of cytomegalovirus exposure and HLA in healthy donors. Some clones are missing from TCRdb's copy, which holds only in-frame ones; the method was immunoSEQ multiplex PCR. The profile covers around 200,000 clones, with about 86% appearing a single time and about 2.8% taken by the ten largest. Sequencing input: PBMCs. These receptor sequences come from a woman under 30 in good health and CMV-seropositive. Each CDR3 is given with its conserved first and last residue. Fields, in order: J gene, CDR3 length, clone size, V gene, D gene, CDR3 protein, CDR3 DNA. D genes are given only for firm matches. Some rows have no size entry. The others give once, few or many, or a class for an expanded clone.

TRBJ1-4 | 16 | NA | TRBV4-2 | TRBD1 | CASSQGEQGSGEKLFF | TGTGCCAGCAGCCAAGGAGAACAGGGGTCTGGTGAAAAACTGTTTTTT
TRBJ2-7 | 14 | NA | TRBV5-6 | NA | CASSFLDGAYEQYF | TGTGCCAGCAGCTTCTTAGACGGAGCCTACGAGCAGTACTTC
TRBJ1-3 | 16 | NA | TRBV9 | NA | CASSVEGGMAGNTIYF | TGTGCCAGCAGCGTAGAGGGGGGGATGGCTGGAAACACCATATATTTT
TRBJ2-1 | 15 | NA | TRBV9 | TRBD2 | CASSEAGGTANEQFF | TGTGCCAGCAGCGAGGCGGGGGGGACAGCCAATGAGCAGTTCTTC
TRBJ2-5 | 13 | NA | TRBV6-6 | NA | CASSYSPQETQYF | TGTGCCAGCAGTTACTCTCCTCAAGAGACCCAGTACTTC
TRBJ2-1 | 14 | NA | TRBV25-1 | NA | CASSESLNGNEQFF | TGTGCCAGCAGTGAATCACTGAATGGTAATGAGCAGTTCTTC
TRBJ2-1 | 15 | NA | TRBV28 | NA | CASRVGGLRNNEQFF | TGTGCCAGCCGCGTAGGCGGGCTAAGAAACAATGAGCAGTTCTTC
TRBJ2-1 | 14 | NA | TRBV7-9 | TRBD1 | CASTTGTGVVEQFF | TGTGCCAGCACCACGGGGACAGGGGTGGTTGAGCAGTTCTTC
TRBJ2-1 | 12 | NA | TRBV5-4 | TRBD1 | CASSTGDIEQFF | TGTGCCAGCAGCACAGGGGACATTGAGCAGTTCTTC
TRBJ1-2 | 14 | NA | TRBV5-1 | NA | CASSSGASESGYTF | TGCGCCAGCAGCTCCGGGGCTAGCGAGTCGGGCTACACCTTC
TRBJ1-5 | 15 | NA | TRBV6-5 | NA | CASSYGQGRNQPQHF | TGTGCCAGCAGTTACGGCCAGGGCCGCAATCAGCCCCAGCATTTT
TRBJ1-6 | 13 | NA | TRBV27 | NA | CASRDLLDSPLHF | TGTGCCAGCCGCGACTTGCTGGATTCACCCCTCCACTTT
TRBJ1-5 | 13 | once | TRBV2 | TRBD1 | CASKGQGLQPQHF | TGTGCCAGCAAGGGACAGGGGTTGCAGCCCCAGCATTTT
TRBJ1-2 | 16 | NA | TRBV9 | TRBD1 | CASSVATGVGSYGYTF | TGTGCCAGCAGCGTAGCTACAGGGGTTGGGAGCTATGGCTACACCTTC
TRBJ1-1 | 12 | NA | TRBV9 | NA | CASSVVGGEAFF | TGTGCCAGCAGCGTAGTTGGCGGTGAAGCTTTCTTT
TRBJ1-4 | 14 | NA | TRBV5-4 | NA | CASSYRSTNEKLFF | TGTGCCAGCAGCTACAGGTCAACTAATGAAAAACTGTTTTTT
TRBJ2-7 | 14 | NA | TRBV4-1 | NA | CASSQELHTYEQYF | TGCGCCAGCAGCCAAGAACTCCATACCTACGAGCAGTACTTC
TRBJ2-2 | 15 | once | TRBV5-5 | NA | CASSWTVLAGGELFF | TGTGCCAGCAGCTGGACAGTCCTGGCGGGCGGGGAGCTGTTTTTT
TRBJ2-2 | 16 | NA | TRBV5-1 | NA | CASSLIRQENTGELFF | TGCGCCAGCAGCTTGATTCGGCAGGAGAACACCGGGGAGCTGTTTTTT
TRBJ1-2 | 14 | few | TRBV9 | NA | CASSSTLQGSGYTF | TGTGCCAGCAGCTCGACGTTACAGGGCTCTGGCTACACCTTC
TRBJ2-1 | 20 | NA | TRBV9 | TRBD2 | CASSYRLAGGPLGSYNEQFF | TGTGCCAGCAGCTACCGACTAGCGGGGGGCCCGCTGGGCTCCTACAATGAGCAGTTCTTC
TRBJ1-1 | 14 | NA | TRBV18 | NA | CASSPVQMNTEAFF | TGTGCCAGCTCACCAGTACAGATGAACACTGAAGCTTTCTTT
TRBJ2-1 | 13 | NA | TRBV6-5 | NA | CASSRREVNEQFF | TGTGCCAGCAGTCGCAGGGAAGTGAATGAGCAGTTCTTC
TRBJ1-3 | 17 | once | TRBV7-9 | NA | CASSFLTGDYSGNTIYF | TGTGCCAGCAGCTTTTTGACAGGCGACTACTCTGGAAACACCATATATTTT
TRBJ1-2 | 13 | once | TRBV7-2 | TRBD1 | CASSTDRAAGYTF | TGTGCCAGCAGCACAGACAGGGCAGCTGGCTACACCTTC
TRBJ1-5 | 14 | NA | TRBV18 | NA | CASSRGQRNQPQHF | TGTGCCAGCTCACGTGGACAACGCAATCAGCCCCAGCATTTT
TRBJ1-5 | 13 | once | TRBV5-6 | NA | CASSYGQNQPQHF | TGTGCCAGCAGCTATGGACAGAATCAGCCCCAGCATTTT
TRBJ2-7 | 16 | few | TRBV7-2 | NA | CASSLSRGGFPYEQYF | TGTGCCAGCAGCTTATCCAGGGGCGGATTTCCCTACGAGCAGTACTTC
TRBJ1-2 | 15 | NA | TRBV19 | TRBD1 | CASSTQGAINYGYTF | TGTGCCAGTAGTACACAGGGGGCAATAAACTATGGCTACACCTTC
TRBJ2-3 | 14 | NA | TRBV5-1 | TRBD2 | CASSTGGSTDTQYF | TGCGCCAGCAGCACGGGGGGTAGCACAGATACGCAGTATTTT
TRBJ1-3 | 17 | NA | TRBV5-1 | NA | CASSLEGVLSSGNTIYF | TGCGCCAGCAGCTTGGAGGGGGTCCTGAGCTCTGGAAACACCATATATTTT
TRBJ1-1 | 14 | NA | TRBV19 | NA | CASTPSRVETEAFF | TGTGCCAGTACCCCTTCCAGGGTAGAGACTGAAGCTTTCTTT
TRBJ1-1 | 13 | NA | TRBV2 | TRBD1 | CASTGQGNTEAFF | TGTGCCAGCACGGGACAGGGAAACACTGAAGCTTTCTTT
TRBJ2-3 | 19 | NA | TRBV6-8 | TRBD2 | CASSWTGTSGTASTDTQYF | TGTGCCAGCAGCTGGACCGGGACTAGCGGTACTGCTAGCACAGATACGCAGTATTTT
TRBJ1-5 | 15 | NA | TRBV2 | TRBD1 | CASTEDRASSQPQHF | TGTGCCAGCACCGAGGACAGGGCGAGTAGTCAGCCCCAGCATTTT
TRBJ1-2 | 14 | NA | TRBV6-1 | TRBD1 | CASIRGEGAGGYTF | TGTGCCAGCATAAGGGGAGAGGGGGCAGGAGGCTACACCTTC
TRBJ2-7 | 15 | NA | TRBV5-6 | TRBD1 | CASSFRGTGNNEQYF | TGTGCCAGCAGCTTCCGAGGGACAGGGAACAACGAGCAGTACTTC
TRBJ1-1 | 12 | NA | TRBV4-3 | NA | CASRGGATEAFF | TGCGCCAGCAGAGGGGGGGCTACTGAAGCTTTCTTT
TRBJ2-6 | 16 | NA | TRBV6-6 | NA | CASSYIRGSGANVLTF | TGTGCCAGCAGTTACATTAGGGGCTCTGGGGCCAACGTCCTGACTTTC
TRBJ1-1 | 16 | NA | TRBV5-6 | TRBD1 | CASSSRDRIRNTEAFF | TGTGCCAGCAGCTCGAGGGACAGGATCCGGAACACTGAAGCTTTCTTT
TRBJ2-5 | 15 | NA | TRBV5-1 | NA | CASSLVGTQQETQYF | TGCGCCAGCAGCTTGGTCGGGACTCAACAAGAGACCCAGTACTTC
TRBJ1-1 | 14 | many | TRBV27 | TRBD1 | CASSETGENTEAFF | TGTGCCAGCAGTGAAACAGGGGAGAACACTGAAGCTTTCTTT
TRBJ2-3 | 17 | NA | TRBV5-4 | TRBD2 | CASRPEFGTSGLTSQYF | TGTGCCAGCAGGCCCGAGTTCGGGACTAGCGGTCTCACATCACAGTATTTT
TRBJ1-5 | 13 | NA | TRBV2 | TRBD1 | CASSGQGGQPQHF | TGTGCCAGCAGTGGACAGGGTGGTCAGCCCCAGCATTTT
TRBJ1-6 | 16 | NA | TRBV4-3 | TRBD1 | CASSHTTGQDGSPLHF | TGCGCCAGCAGCCACACGACAGGACAGGATGGTTCACCCCTCCACTTT
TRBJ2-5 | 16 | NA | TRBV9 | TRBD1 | CASSVGDRGQGETQYF | TGTGCCAGCAGCGTAGGAGACAGGGGACAGGGAGAGACCCAGTACTTC
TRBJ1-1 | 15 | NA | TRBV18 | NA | CASSPSLGDHTEAFF | TGTGCCAGCTCACCATCTTTAGGGGATCACACTGAAGCTTTCTTT
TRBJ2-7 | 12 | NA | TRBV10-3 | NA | CAISEDSYAQYF | TGTGCCATCAGTGAGGACAGTTACGCGCAGTACTTC